This record concerns one T cell receptor (beta chain) sequence. Antigen unknown. Treatment indicated: roughly ten-day PBMC culture with coronavirus spike peptide pools or control peptides (ViraFEST assay). For ViraFEST, peptide pools expanded antigen-specific T cells, after which the TCRs were sequenced. Fresh medium (containing IL-2) replaced half the medium on days 3 and 7. The sample is drawn from a study of vaccination and CD4 T cells after COVID-19. The CDR3 is 11 residues long. Germline CDR1 SNHLY, CDR2 FYNNEI. V was clipped by 9 bases and J by 1 base, with 6 bases between them. The Oncomine TCR Beta short-read assay sequenced DNA from cultured CD4+ T cells. TCRdb re-called the PCR reads with MiXCR, one entry per CDR3 protein. The sample has about 12,000 distinct CDR3 sequences, roughly 58% seen once.

This TCR derives from a human donor who had recovered from COVID-19. V usage is TRBV2 and J usage is TRBJ1-1; no firm D call. The sample comprised CD4+ T cells from blood, cultured in vitro. The CDR3 region is CASHSNTEAFF. CDR3 bases: TGTGCCAGTCACTCGAACACTGAAGCTTTCTTT.